Below, one TCR beta chain is given with its context. Antigen unknown. Data came from immunoSEQ multiplex PCR; TCRdb stores just in-frame clones and leaves some out. The sample has some 900,000 clones, approximately 76% seen once. The CDR3 runs to 14 residues. CDR1 and CDR2 (germline): SGHTA, FQGNSA. Trimming stripped 5 bases from V and 1 base from J, with 8 bases between. This entry belongs to a study of shared clonotypes between healthy human individuals. Study-wide findings and caveats: In a handful of donors, 4.5% to 5.5% of naive CD4 clonotypes appeared in common. With few donors, the genetic and exposure-history diversity represented was limited. Larger estimated richness was generally recorded for naive subsets relative to memory subsets.

The chain combines TRBV7-2 with TRBJ2-2; D is possibly TRBD1 (5 bases). The clonotype originates from a man aged 18 to 29 in good health. The sequenced sample consisted of memory CD4+ T cells sorted from blood. Indicated subset: CD45RA-negative fraction. This chain's CDR3 is CASSNRMNTGELFF. Here the CDR3 DNA reads TGTGCCAGCAGCAACAGGATGAACACCGGGGAGCTGTTTTTT.